This is a list of T cell receptor beta chains from one sample in a study of blood T cell repertoires in COVID-19. The data were produced by immunoSEQ multiplex PCR, yet TCRdb's version contains in-frame clones alone and is incomplete. The table lists about 20,000 clones, approximately 84% of them singletons. The sequenced material came from peripheral blood. All receptors come from a man aged 45-65 years with active COVID-19. Each CDR3 is given with its conserved first and last residue. The D gene is left open where the match is weak. Expanded clones are given a class, and other clones once, few, many or no size at all.

v_gene,len,abundance,d_gene,j_gene,CDR3nt,CDR3aa
TRBV30,10,once,NA,TRBJ1-2,TGTGCCTGGAGTGACAGAACCTACACCTTC,CAWSDRTYTF
TRBV13,13,NA,NA,TRBJ2-2,TGTGCCAGCAGCATGCCGGGGGCCGGGGAGCTGTTTTTT,CASSMPGAGELFF
TRBV5-6,13,NA,TRBD1,TRBJ1-4,TGTGCCAGCAGCTTGGGGACAGGGGAAAAACTGTTTTTT,CASSLGTGEKLFF
TRBV7-9,16,NA,TRBD2,TRBJ2-1,TGTGCCAGCAGCTCCTCCAGCGGGGGAGGTAACAATGAGCAGTTCTTC,CASSSSSGGGNNEQFF
TRBV19,14,once,TRBD1,TRBJ1-1,TGTGCCAGTAGAAGAACAGGGGAGGCCACTGAAGCTTTCTTT,CASRRTGEATEAFF
TRBV3-1/TRBV3-2,14,NA,NA,TRBJ2-3,TGTGCCAGCAGGCCGGGGGGCTCAGCCGATACGCAGTATTTT,CASRPGGSADTQYF
TRBV12-5,16,NA,NA,TRBJ2-4,TGTGCTAGTCCCGTTCCGGCGGGGCACTTCAAAAACATTCAGTACTTC,CASPVPAGHFKNIQYF
TRBV11-2,17,NA,TRBD1,TRBJ2-1,TGTGCCAGCAGCTTAGCCGCACACACAGGGGGCTGGAATGAGCAGTTCTTC,CASSLAAHTGGWNEQFF
TRBV3-1/TRBV3-2,14,NA,TRBD2,TRBJ2-7,TGTGCCAGCAGCCAAAGCGGGGGCTCCTACGAGCAGTACTTC,CASSQSGGSYEQYF
TRBV7-2,16,NA,TRBD2,TRBJ2-2,TGTGCCAGCAGCGCATCCGGGACTAGCACCTCCGGGGAGCTGTTTTTT,CASSASGTSTSGELFF
TRBV18,14,NA,NA,TRBJ2-7,TGTGCCAGCTCCCGTGAGATGGGAGCCTACGAGCAGTACTTC,CASSREMGAYEQYF
TRBV12-3/TRBV12-4,13,NA,NA,TRBJ2-7,TGTGCCAGCAGTAATAGCGGCTCCTACGAGCAGTACTTC,CASSNSGSYEQYF
TRBV6-2/TRBV6-3,14,once,TRBD2,TRBJ2-7,TGTGCCAGCAGTTCAAGCGGGGGCAACTACGAGCAGTACTTC,CASSSSGGNYEQYF
TRBV5-6,15,NA,TRBD2,TRBJ2-7,TGTGCCAGCAGCTTGGGCGCTAGCGGGTCCTACGAGCAGTACTTC,CASSLGASGSYEQYF
TRBV10-1,12,few,NA,TRBJ2-7,TGCGCCAGCATTTGGAGTTCCTACGAGCAGTACTTC,CASIWSSYEQYF
TRBV3-1/TRBV3-2,12,NA,NA,TRBJ2-7,TGTGCCAGCAGCCAAGTGGCTTACGAGCAGTACTTC,CASSQVAYEQYF
TRBV6-5,13,NA,NA,TRBJ2-1,TGTGCCCTCACGTCTTTGCCAGGGAATGAGCAGTTCTTC,CALTSLPGNEQFF
TRBV5-6,12,NA,NA,TRBJ1-2,TGTGCCAGCAGCATACAAAACTATGGCTACACCTTC,CASSIQNYGYTF
TRBV9,13,NA,NA,TRBJ2-5,TGTGCCAGCAGCGTAGGGGTGAGGGAGACCCAGTACTTC,CASSVGVRETQYF
TRBV4-1,15,NA,NA,TRBJ1-1,TGCGCCAGCAGCCAAGATGACGGGAAGGGCACTGAAGCTTTCTTT,CASSQDDGKGTEAFF
TRBV5-1,15,NA,TRBD2,TRBJ2-3,TGCGCCAGCAGCTTGGAACTAGCGGGGAGAGATACGCAGTATTTT,CASSLELAGRDTQYF
TRBV5-1,15,NA,NA,TRBJ2-3,TGCGCCAGCAGCTTGGAGGGGAGGAAGGCAGATACGCAGTATTTT,CASSLEGRKADTQYF
TRBV5-8,16,NA,TRBD2,TRBJ2-3,TGTGCCAGCAGAGCTCTAGCGGGGGGTATGTCAGATACGCAGTATTTT,CASRALAGGMSDTQYF
TRBV27,16,NA,TRBD1,TRBJ2-3,TGTGCCAGCAGTACCCCCGGGACAGGGCATCGAAATACGCAGTATTTT,CASSTPGTGHRNTQYF
TRBV6-6,13,NA,NA,TRBJ1-1,TGTGCCGGGGCGGGGGCGCGGAACACTGAAGCTTTCTTT,CAGAGARNTEAFF
TRBV11-2,14,NA,NA,TRBJ2-3,TGTGCCAGCAGCCTTTGGACAGAAAGGGGTACGCAGTATTTT,CASSLWTERGTQYF